Sequencing of this T cell receptor beta chain was carried out in a study of T cells in Graves' hyperthyroidism and ophthalmopathy. It was RNA transcripts that yielded the amplified TCR beta CDR3 regions. Researchers ran a first-round RT-PCR on the TCR CDR3 using the HTBI primer set. TCRdb analysed the multiplex PCR reads with MiXCR anew, one entry per CDR3 protein. The table shows 500,000 to 650,000 distinct CDR3 sequences, with approximately 14% occurring only once. The CDR3 length is 14 residues. The V end was cut by 6 bases, the J end by 4 bases, with 13 bases between. Germline V gives CDR1 MDHEN, CDR2 SYDVKM. This clonotype has a count of ten or more.

Sequencing used blood. The chain couples TRBV28 to TRBJ1-3; D is unclear. The TCR originated in a woman aged 35 to 49 with Graves' hyperthyroidism. The CDR3, as DNA: TGTGCCAGCAGGAGCGGCAGTACAGGAAACACCATATATTTT. Amino acid sequence: CASRSGSTGNTIYF.